These T cell receptor beta chains were read from a single sample in a study of blood T cell repertoires in COVID-19. Using immunoSEQ multiplex PCR, the repertoire was profiled, and TCRdb retains in-frame clones only, with some absent. This sample has approximately 100,000 clones, with over 75% found just once. Sequencing input: peripheral blood. These receptors came from a human donor in a cohort sampled during active COVID-19. The CDR3 runs from the conserved cysteine through the conserved F or W. The D gene is left open where the match is weak. Part of the rows lack a size; the others show once, few, many or a class for expanded clones.

v_call	d_call	clone_size	j_call	cdr3_nt	cdr3_aa
TRBV4-3	TRBD2	NA	TRBJ2-2	TGCGCCAGCAGCCAAGATTTAAGGACTAGCGGGAGAGTCACCGGGGAGCTGTTTTTT	CASSQDLRTSGRVTGELFF
TRBV9	NA	NA	TRBJ2-3	TGTGCCAGCAGCGGCGGCGGGACAGCCTACACAGATACGCAGTATTTT	CASSGGGTAYTDTQYF
TRBV2	TRBD1	NA	TRBJ1-5	TGTGCCAGCAGAGGGACAGGTGTAAATCAGCCCCAGCATTTT	CASRGTGVNQPQHF
TRBV4-1	TRBD1	NA	TRBJ2-7	TGCGCCAGCAGCCATCAGACCGGGACAGTTTACGAGCAGTACTTC	CASSHQTGTVYEQYF
TRBV4-3	NA	NA	TRBJ1-6	TGCGCCAGCAGCCAAGAAGGTAGGGGGTCACCCCTCCACTTT	CASSQEGRGSPLHF
TRBV19	NA	NA	TRBJ1-1	TGTGCCAGTAGTATTCCCGGAGGGAGCACTGAAGCTTTCTTT	CASSIPGGSTEAFF
TRBV29-1	TRBD1	NA	TRBJ2-7	TGCAGCGTGCGGGGGACAGGGGCCTACGAGCAGTACTTC	CSVRGTGAYEQYF
TRBV5-1	NA	NA	TRBJ1-2	TGCGCCAGCAGCCCGAACCTACGCGGGGGCTTCCCCTATGGCTACACCTTC	CASSPNLRGGFPYGYTF
TRBV27	NA	NA	TRBJ2-7	TGTGCCAGCAGTTTTACCCCCCCTAGGATTTACGAGCAGTACTTC	CASSFTPPRIYEQYF
TRBV12-3/TRBV12-4	TRBD2	NA	TRBJ2-3	TGTGCCAGCAGTACAGGACTAGACACGCAGTATTTT	CASSTGLDTQYF
TRBV30	TRBD1	few	TRBJ1-4	TGTGCCTGGACCCCAGGACAGGGGGTGGGTGAAAAACTGTTTTTT	CAWTPGQGVGEKLFF
TRBV14	NA	NA	TRBJ1-6	TGTGCCAGCAGCCAAGATCAGGGAAGCTGGTCACCCCTCCACTTT	CASSQDQGSWSPLHF
TRBV27	NA	NA	TRBJ2-7	TGTGCCAGCAGTTTGGACAGTCGGTACGAGCAGTACTTC	CASSLDSRYEQYF
TRBV27	NA	few	TRBJ2-5	TGTGCCAGCAGTTCACTCACAGGTCCAGAGACCCAGTACTTC	CASSSLTGPETQYF
TRBV29-1	NA	NA	TRBJ1-2	TGCAGCGTCAACTCCCCCGGACAGACCGGAAATCCGAATGGCTACACCTTC	CSVNSPGQTGNPNGYTF
TRBV18	NA	NA	TRBJ1-6	TGTGCCAGCTCACCACGGCTTCTAGGGGGTTCACCCCTCCACTTT	CASSPRLLGGSPLHF
TRBV3-1/TRBV3-2	TRBD1	NA	TRBJ2-7	TGTGCCAGCAGCCGAGCGACAGGGGGCCCCTACGAGCAGTACTTC	CASSRATGGPYEQYF
TRBV18	TRBD2	NA	TRBJ2-1	TGTGCCAGCTCACCGCCTAGCGGGAGCTCCTACAATGAGCAGTTCTTC	CASSPPSGSSYNEQFF
TRBV9	TRBD2	NA	TRBJ2-2	TGTGCCAGCAGCGTTAGCGGGAGGGAGAACACCGGGGAGCTGTTTTTT	CASSVSGRENTGELFF
TRBV27	NA	few	TRBJ1-4	TGTGCCAGCAGTCCCCTCTTGGGCATGATACAGGGTAGGAAACTGTTTTTT	CASSPLLGMIQGRKLFF
TRBV7-9	TRBD1	NA	TRBJ1-4	TGTGCCAGCGGTCGACAGGGGGCGGGTGAAAAACTGTTTTTT	CASGRQGAGEKLFF
TRBV12-3/TRBV12-4	NA	NA	TRBJ1-6	TGTGCCAGCAGTTTACAAAGGGGTTCACCCCTCCACTTT	CASSLQRGSPLHF
TRBV5-1	NA	NA	TRBJ2-6	TGCGCCAGCAGCCCTCGACAGAGCTCTGGGGCCAACGTCCTGACTTTC	CASSPRQSSGANVLTF
TRBV7-7	NA	NA	TRBJ2-3	TGTGCCAGCAGCTTACTTTCGGCTAGAGGGGGAGATACGCAGTATTTT	CASSLLSARGGDTQYF
TRBV9	TRBD1	once	TRBJ1-5	TGTGCCAGCAGCGTGAGGGGACAGGCAGGACAGCCCCAGCATTTT	CASSVRGQAGQPQHF
TRBV3-1/TRBV3-2	NA	NA	TRBJ2-3	TGTGCCAGCAGCCAAGATACTGCTAGCGCTGGCACAGATACGCAGTATTTT	CASSQDTASAGTDTQYF
TRBV29-1	NA	once	TRBJ1-1	TGCAGCGCCTCTCGAAAGGGGGATCCGAGGACTGAAGCTTTCTTT	CSASRKGDPRTEAFF
TRBV5-1	NA	NA	TRBJ2-2	TGCGCCAGCAGCGGAACATGGGGGCAGGCGAACACCGGGGAGCTGTTTTTT	CASSGTWGQANTGELFF
TRBV27	NA	NA	TRBJ2-7	TGTGCCAGCAGTTCTCTGCGGGGCAGGGTCCACGAGCAGTACTTC	CASSSLRGRVHEQYF
TRBV5-5	TRBD2	NA	TRBJ2-3	TGTGCCAGCAGCTCGCGACTAGCAGGTGTGGATACGCAGTATTTT	CASSSRLAGVDTQYF
TRBV5-1	NA	NA	TRBJ1-2	TGCGCCAGCAGCCTGGAACGGAACTATGGCTACACCTTC	CASSLERNYGYTF
TRBV6-5	NA	NA	TRBJ2-1	TGTGCCAGCAGCCGGGACATTTTCTACAATGAGCAGTTCTTC	CASSRDIFYNEQFF
TRBV7-3	NA	NA	TRBJ2-7	TGTGCCAGCAGCTTACAGGGTTGGCAGGACGAGCAGTACTTC	CASSLQGWQDEQYF
TRBV5-1	TRBD1	NA	TRBJ1-4	TGCGCCAGCAGCTTAGACAGGGGGGCACCTAATGAAAAACTGTTTTTT	CASSLDRGAPNEKLFF
TRBV25-1	TRBD1	NA	TRBJ2-3	TGTGCCAGCAGCGGCACAGGGGCCTCCACGGATACGCAGTATTTT	CASSGTGASTDTQYF
TRBV18	NA	NA	TRBJ1-5	TGTGCCAGCTCACCAACAGCCTATAGCAATCAGCCCCAGCATTTT	CASSPTAYSNQPQHF
TRBV5-1	TRBD2	few	TRBJ2-2	TGCGCCAGCAGATCGGCGGGACTAGCGGGATGGAGGGTGGGAACCGGGGAGCTGTTTTTT	CASRSAGLAGWRVGTGELFF
TRBV6-4	TRBD1	NA	TRBJ2-2	TGTGCCAGCAGGAACCCGGGACAGGGTAGGACCGGGGAGCTGTTTTTT	CASRNPGQGRTGELFF
TRBV12-3/TRBV12-4	TRBD1	NA	TRBJ1-4	TGTGCCAGCGCACAGGGGGCAAATGAAAAACTGTTTTTT	CASAQGANEKLFF
TRBV30	NA	NA	TRBJ1-1	TGTGCCTGGAGCCCCGGGAGGATCCGGGCTTTCTTT	CAWSPGRIRAFF
TRBV25-1	TRBD1	NA	TRBJ2-3	TGTGCCAGCAGCGTCGGGACAGGGAGCACAGATACGCAGTATTTT	CASSVGTGSTDTQYF
TRBV30	TRBD1	NA	TRBJ2-5	TGTGCCTGGAGTCCCGGGACAGGGGGCGCAGAGACCCAGTACTTC	CAWSPGTGGAETQYF
TRBV6-6	NA	NA	TRBJ2-3	TGTGCCAGCACCAACCGAATCCGGGACACAGATACGCAGTATTTT	CASTNRIRDTDTQYF